This passage covers 12 T cell receptor beta chains from one sample sequenced in a study of Ad26.COV2.S vaccination and SARS-CoV-2 variants. Treatment specified: roughly 18 received Ad26.COV2.S at low or high dose, single or two shots; roughly 5 received placebo; per-sample allocation not given. All samples were drawn on day 63, counting from the first vaccine or placebo injection. Assay: immunoSEQ multiplex PCR; the TCRdb copy retains only in-frame clones and omits some. There are roughly 300,000 clones in the sample; about 87% occur only once, and 6.4% lies in the top ten. This material consisted of peripheral blood, taken in a trial of Ad26.COV2.S vaccine versus placebo. These receptors were taken from a person between 18 and 65 years old who received the Ad26.COV2.S COVID-19 vaccine or a placebo.

The J gene is TRBJ2-6, the V gene TRBV9; D is unclear. Trimming took 1 base from V and 0 from J, leaving 14 bases between them. The germline CDR1 and CDR2 sequences are SGDLS and YYNGEE. There are 18 residues in the CDR3. DNA for the CDR3: TGTGCCAGCAGCGTATCTCTAATCAGCAGCTCTGGGGCCAACGTCCTGACTTTC. This encodes CASSVSLISSSGANVLTF. Variable domain in full (rest from reference TRBV9 and TRBJ2-6): DSGVTQTPKHLITATGQRVTLRCSPRSGDLSVYWYQQSLDQGLQFLIQYYNGEERAKGNILERFSAQQFPDLHSELNLSSLELGDSALYFCASSVSLISSSGANVLTFGAGSRLTVL.

This clone was detected only once. V usage is TRBV6-5 and J usage is TRBJ2-3; D uncertain. V was trimmed by 6 bases and J by 2 bases, leaving 6 bases between them. The V gene's germline CDR1 is MNHEY and CDR2 SVGAGI. The CDR3 is 12 residues long. The CDR3 is CASRGSTDTQYF. The CDR3 DNA sequence: TGTGCCAGCAGGGGGTCCACAGATACGCAGTATTTT.

The J gene is TRBJ2-7, the V gene TRBV7-6, with D possibly matching TRBD1 (5 bases). The CDR3 contains 14 residues. Per germline, CDR1 SGHVS and CDR2 FNYEAQ. Trimming removed 5 bases from V and 1 base from J, with 12 bases in between. The CDR3 nucleotides read TGTGCCAGCAGCCCATCGACAGCGTCCTACGAGCAGTACTTC. Its translation is CASSPSTASYEQYF.

The chain employs TRBV11-3 and TRBJ2-3; D ambiguous. The germline V gene has CDR1 SGHNT and CDR2 YENEEA. Trimming took 5 bases from V and 4 from J, leaving 10 bases between them. The CDR3 contains 13 residues. The CDR3 coding sequence is TGTGCCAGCAGCAGTAGTAGGGCAGATACGCAGTATTTT. It yields the protein CASSSSRADTQYF.

In this sample, this clone turned up once. The J gene is TRBJ2-7, the V gene TRBV7-2, with TRBD1 matching over 9 bases. CDR1 is SGHTA, CDR2 FQGNSA, per germline. V trimming: 3 bases; J trimming: 5 bases; junction bases outside the gene matches: 11. This CDR3 contains 16 residues. CDR3 DNA: TGTGCCAGCAGCTTCCCCGGGACAGGGAAAACGGACGAGCAGTACTTC. Protein product: CASSFPGTGKTDEQYF. The full variable domain, its missing parts supplied by reference TRBV7-2 and TRBJ2-7, is GAGVSQSPSNKVTEKGKDVELRCDPISGHTALYWYRQSLGQGLEFLIYFQGNSAPDKSGLPSDRFSAERTGGSVSTLTIQRTQQEDSAVYLCASSFPGTGKTDEQYFGPGTRLTVT.

The rearrangement uses TRBV5-8 and TRBJ1-1; D is perhaps TRBD1 (6 bases). Trimming pared 1 base from V and 5 bases from J, leaving 12 bases between. The CDR3 sequence is 14 residues long. Germline-derived CDR1 and CDR2 are SGHTS and YDEGEE. The CDR3 region has the DNA TGTGCCAGCAGCTTGTCAGGGGCAGGAACTGAAGCTTTCTTT. Protein product: CASSLSGAGTEAFF.

The V call is TRBV7-2, the J call TRBJ2-7, with TRBD2 identical over 11 bases. Germline V gene lookup returns CDR1 SGHTA and CDR2 FQGNSA. Losses at the gene ends were 5 bases for V and 4 bases for J; bases not matched to a gene: 10. The CDR3 has 16 amino acids. CDR3 sequence: CASSPPTSGRTYEQYF. The CDR3 nucleotides are TGTGCCAGCAGCCCCCCAACTAGCGGGAGAACGTACGAGCAGTACTTC.

The chain joins TRBV20-1 to TRBJ2-7; D call uncertain. The CDR3 contains 13 residues. V was clipped by 3 bases and J by 4 bases, with 13 bases between them. The germline gives CDR1 DFQATT, CDR2 SNEGSKA (reference sequence). CDR3 in amino acids: CSASRPATYEQYF. The CDR3, as DNA: TGCAGTGCTAGTCGGCCTGCAACATACGAGCAGTACTTC.

J is TRBJ2-7 and V is TRBV27; possible D gene TRBD2, 5 bases. The CDR3 runs 11 residues. Trimming took off 6 bases at V and 6 bases at J, with 9 bases between the two ends. Germline assignment: CDR1 MNHEY and CDR2 SMNVEV (reference sequence). CDR3 sequence reads: CASRSGFEQYF. CDR3 DNA: TGTGCCAGCAGGTCGGGGTTCGAGCAGTACTTC.

The gene calls are TRBV7-3 and TRBJ2-7, with 9 bases aligning to TRBD2. Germline lookup yields CDR1 SGHTA and CDR2 FQGTGA. This CDR3 contains 13 residues. The V segment lost 5 bases and the J segment 7 bases; nucleotides outside the gene matches: 6. CDR3 nucleotides: TGTGCCAGCAGCACAGCGGGAGGATGGGAGCAGTACTTC. It codes for CASSTAGGWEQYF. Full variable domain (missing parts from reference TRBV7-3 and TRBJ2-7): GAGVSQTPSNKVTEKGKYVELRCDPISGHTALYWYRQSLGQGPEFLIYFQGTGAADDSGLPNDRFFAVRPEGSVSTLKIQRTERGDSAVYLCASSTAGGWEQYFGPGTRLTVT.

The chain uses TRBV7-3 and TRBJ1-1; D not resolved. V shed 5 bases and J shed 5 bases, with 15 bases lying between them. Germline V CDR1 and CDR2: SGHTA, FQGTGA. The CDR3 is 14 residues long. CDR3 in DNA: TGTGCCAGCAGCCCTGGGGAGGGTGATACTGAAGCTTTCTTT. Translating gives CASSPGEGDTEAFF.

This clone has a handful of counts. This chain links TRBV2 with TRBJ2-1; D gene unclear. Germline V gives CDR1 SNHLY, CDR2 FYNNEI. The V gene lost 4 bases and the J gene lost 4 bases, with 8 bases spanning the gap. The CDR3 extends over 13 amino acids. The CDR3 bases are TGTGCCAGCAGTGTGTCGGAATACAATGAGCAGTTCTTC. As protein: CASSVSEYNEQFF.